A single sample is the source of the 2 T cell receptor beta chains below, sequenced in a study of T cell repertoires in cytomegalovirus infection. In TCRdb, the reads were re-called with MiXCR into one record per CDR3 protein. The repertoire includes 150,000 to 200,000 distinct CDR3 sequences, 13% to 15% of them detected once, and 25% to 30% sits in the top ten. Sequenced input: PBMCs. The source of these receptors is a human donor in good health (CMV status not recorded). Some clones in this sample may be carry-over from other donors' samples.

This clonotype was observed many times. The CDR3 coding sequence is TGTGCCAGCAGCTTAGCGCGGACCGATAACTATGGCTACACCTTC. It translates to CASSLARTDNYGYTF. This chain connects TRBV11-2 to TRBJ1-2; D gene ambiguous. This CDR3 region has 15 residues. Germline loops: CDR1 SGHAT, CDR2 FQNNGV. Trimming left V 1 base short and J 1 base short, with 10 bases between.

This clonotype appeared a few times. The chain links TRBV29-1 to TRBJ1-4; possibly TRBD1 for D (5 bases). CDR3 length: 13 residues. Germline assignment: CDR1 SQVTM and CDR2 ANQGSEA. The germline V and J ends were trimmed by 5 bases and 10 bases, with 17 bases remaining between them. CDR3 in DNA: TGCAGCGTTTGCCGGGACGCTCTCGGAAAACTGTTTTTT. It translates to CSVCRDALGKLFF. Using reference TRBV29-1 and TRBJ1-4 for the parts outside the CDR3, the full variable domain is SAVISQKPSRDICQRGTSLTIQCQVDSQVTMMFWYRQQPGQSLTLIATANQGSEATYESGFVIDKFPISRPNLTFSTLTVSNMSPEDSSIYLCSVCRDALGKLFFGSGTQLSVL.